Shown below are 12 T cell receptor beta chains from a single sample sequenced in a study of T-cell reconstitution after alpha-beta-depleted transplantation in children. A TCRbeta library incorporating unique molecular identifiers was prepared. TCRdb processed the PCR reads anew with MiXCR; each CDR3 protein has one entry. The repertoire has more than 200,000 distinct CDR3 sequences, 20% to 30% of them found once; the top ten carry 4% to 6%. Sequenced material: PBMCs, mostly from graft donor cells, taken 360 days after TCRalphabeta/CD19-depleted stem cell transplant. These receptors were obtained from a female patient aged 2-10 years who had a stem cell transplant for congenital amegakaryocytic thrombocytopenia, so the T cells may come from the graft donor.

The table lists this clonotype with many counts. This chain joins TRBV4-3 and TRBJ2-1; TRBD1 aligns across 9 bases. J was trimmed by 4 bases and V by 1 base; bases with no gene match: 2. Germline CDR1 is LGHNA and CDR2 is YSLEER. The CDR3 is 15 residues long. CDR3 sequence: CASSQGTGAYNEQFF. CDR3 in DNA: TGCGCCAGCAGCCAAGGGACAGGGGCTTACAATGAGCAGTTCTTC.

This clonotype came up a few times. The CDR3 sequence: CASSQFLAGGNNNEQFF. CDR3 DNA: TGTGCCAGCAGCCAATTCCTAGCGGGGGGCAATAACAATGAGCAGTTCTTC. The chain combines TRBV16 with TRBJ2-1; 11 nucleotides match TRBD2. CDR3 length: 17 residues. Losses at the gene ends were 1 base for V and 5 bases for J; bases not matched to a gene: 7. CDR1 and CDR2 from the germline V gene are KGHSY and FQNENV. The whole variable domain, filled in from reference TRBV16 and TRBJ2-1, reads GEEVAQTPKHLVRGEGQKAKLYCAPIKGHSYVFWYQQVLKNEFKFLISFQNENVFDETGMPKERFSAKCLPNSPCSLEIQATKLEDSAVYFCASSQFLAGGNNNEQFFGPGTRLTVL.

This clonotype was seen a few times. The V gene is TRBV5-6, the J gene TRBJ2-3; weak D call: TRBD2 (6 bases). Trimming cost V 0 bases and J 0 bases, with 11 bases left between them. The germline V gene has CDR1 SGHDT and CDR2 YYEEEE. This CDR3 has 16 residues. The DNA for the CDR3 is TGTGCCAGCAGCTTGGCTTTAGCGGCTAGCACAGATACGCAGTATTTT. This codes for CASSLALAASTDTQYF. The complete variable domain, with remaining parts taken from reference TRBV5-6 and TRBJ2-3, reads DAGVTQSPTHLIKTRGQQVTLRCSPKSGHDTVSWYQQALGQGPQFIFQYYEEEERQRGNFPDRFSGHQFPNYSSELNVNALLLGDSALYLCASSLALAASTDTQYFGPGTRLTVL.

This clonotype was seen only once. The rearrangement links TRBV30 to TRBJ2-1; 9 bases are shared with TRBD2. The CDR3 has 14 residues. With V trimmed by 3 bases and J by 8 bases, 8 bases remained unmatched. Per the germline V gene, CDR1 is GTSNPN and CDR2 is SVGIG (reference sequence). The CDR3 region is CAWRRWRGGDEQFF. In DNA, the CDR3 is TGTGCCTGGAGGAGGTGGCGGGGGGGCGATGAGCAGTTCTTC.

This chain connects TRBV12-3 or TRBV12-4 to TRBJ2-7; 7 nucleotides line up with TRBD1. This CDR3 region has 13 residues. Losses at the gene ends were 6 bases for V and 2 bases for J; bases not matched to a gene: 4. The DNA for the CDR3 is TGTGCCAGCAGGTTGGACAGGACCTACGAGCAGTACTTC. Amino acids: CASRLDRTYEQYF.

In this sample, this clonotype turned up a few times. The V and J genes are TRBV7-9 and TRBJ1-1; D unclear. The V gene's germline CDR1 is SEHNR and CDR2 FQNEAQ (reference sequence). V lost 3 bases and J lost 4, with 12 bases in between. The CDR3 length is 14 residues. CDR3 sequence reads: CASSLGSGATEAFF. CDR3 sequence (DNA): TGTGCCAGCAGCTTGGGGAGTGGTGCCACTGAAGCTTTCTTT.

The genes are TRBV12-3 or TRBV12-4 and TRBJ2-2; maybe TRBD2 (6 bases). The CDR3 contains 15 residues. V lost 3 bases to trimming and J lost 2 bases, with 10 bases between them. CDR3 region: CASSFGRINTGELFF. CDR3 DNA sequence: TGTGCCAGCAGTTTCGGGAGAATTAACACCGGGGAGCTGTTTTTT.

The sample holds a few counts of this clonotype. This sequence joins TRBV10-3 and TRBJ1-5; D remains ambiguous. Germline lookup yields CDR1 ENHRY and CDR2 SYGVKD. Deletions cut 10 bases from V and 4 bases from J, with 11 bases between. This CDR3 contains 12 residues. The chain's CDR3 is CATGSSNQPQHF. CDR3 nucleotide sequence: TGTGCCACCGGGTCGAGTAATCAGCCCCAGCATTTT.

The chain employs TRBV5-1 and TRBJ1-2; TRBD1 might be the D (5 bases). Trimming took off 3 bases at V and 4 bases at J, with 16 bases between the two ends. Germline-derived CDR1 and CDR2 are SGHRS and YFSETQ. The CDR3 covers 15 residues. The CDR3 spells CASSSDPGTSYGYTF. CDR3 in DNA: TGCGCCAGCAGCTCGGACCCCGGGACGAGCTATGGCTACACCTTC.

The rearrangement uses TRBV5-1 and TRBJ2-1, with 9 nucleotides matching TRBD1. With V trimmed by 1 base and J by 1 base, 12 bases remained unmatched. The germline gives CDR1 SGHRS, CDR2 YFSETQ. The CDR3 is 19 amino acids. The CDR3 nucleotides read TGCGCCAGCAGCTTGAGTTGGACAGGGGCTAGGAAGTCCTACAATGAGCAGTTCTTC. Protein product: CASSLSWTGARKSYNEQFF.

This clonotype has just one count. The rearrangement joins TRBV7-9 to TRBJ2-3, with D perhaps being TRBD1 or TRBD2 (6 bases each). Germline V gene sequence: CDR1 SEHNR, CDR2 FQNEAQ (reference sequence). This CDR3 is 16 amino acids long. V was pared by 5 bases and J by 3 bases, with 18 bases between. CDR3 protein: CASSPAFGGRTDTQYF. For the CDR3, the DNA is TGTGCCAGCAGCCCCGCCTTTGGGGGGCGGACAGATACGCAGTATTTT.

This clonotype was seen only a few times. The chain couples TRBV19 to TRBJ2-1; 11 positions match TRBD2. The CDR3 is 16 amino acids. J lost 7 bases, V lost 1 base, and 6 bases had no gene match. Germline-derived CDR1 and CDR2 are LNHDA and SQIVND (reference sequence). The CDR3 coding sequence is TGTGCCAGTAGTATAGCTCTAGCGGGAGGATGGAATGAGCAGTTCTTC. Translated, it gives CASSIALAGGWNEQFF.